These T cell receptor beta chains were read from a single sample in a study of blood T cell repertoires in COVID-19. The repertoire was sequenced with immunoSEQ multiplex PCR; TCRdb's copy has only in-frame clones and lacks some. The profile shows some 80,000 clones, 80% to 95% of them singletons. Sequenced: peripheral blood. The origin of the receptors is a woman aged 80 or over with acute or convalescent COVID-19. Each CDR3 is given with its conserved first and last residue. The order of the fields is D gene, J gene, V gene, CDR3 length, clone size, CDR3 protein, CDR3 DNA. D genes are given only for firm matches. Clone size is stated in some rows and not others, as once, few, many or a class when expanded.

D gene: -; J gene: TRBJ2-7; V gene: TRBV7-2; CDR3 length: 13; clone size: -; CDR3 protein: CASSLADRREQYF; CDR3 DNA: TGTGCCAGCAGCTTAGCAGACAGAAGGGAGCAGTACTTC
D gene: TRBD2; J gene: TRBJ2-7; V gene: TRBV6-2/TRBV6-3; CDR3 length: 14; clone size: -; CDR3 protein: CASSYAGGVYEQYF; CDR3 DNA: TGTGCCAGCAGTTACGCGGGGGGTGTCTACGAGCAGTACTTC
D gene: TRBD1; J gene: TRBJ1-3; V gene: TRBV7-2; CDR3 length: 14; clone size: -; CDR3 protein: CASSFQGAGNTIYF; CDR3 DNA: TGTGCCAGCAGTTTTCAGGGGGCCGGAAACACCATATATTTT
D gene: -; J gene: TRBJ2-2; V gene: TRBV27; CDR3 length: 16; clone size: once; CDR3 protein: CASSLWGRANTGELFF; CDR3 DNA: TGTGCCAGCAGTTTATGGGGCAGGGCGAACACCGGGGAGCTGTTTTTT
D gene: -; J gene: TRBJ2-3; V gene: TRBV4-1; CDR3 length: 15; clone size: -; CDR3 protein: CASSQGGRRTDTQYF; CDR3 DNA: TGCGCCAGCAGCCAAGGGGGGAGGCGGACAGATACGCAGTATTTT
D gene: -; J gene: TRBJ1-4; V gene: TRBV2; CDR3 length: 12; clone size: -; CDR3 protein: CASSVWSEKLFF; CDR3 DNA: TGTGCCAGCAGTGTCTGGAGTGAAAAACTGTTTTTT
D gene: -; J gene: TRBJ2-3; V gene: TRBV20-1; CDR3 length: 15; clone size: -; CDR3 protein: CSASLGPRPTDTQYF; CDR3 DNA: TGCAGTGCTAGTTTAGGTCCTAGACCAACAGATACGCAGTATTTT
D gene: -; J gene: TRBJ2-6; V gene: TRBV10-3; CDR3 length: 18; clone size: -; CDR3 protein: CAIRGGWGDISGANVLTF; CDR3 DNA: TGTGCCATCAGGGGGGGTTGGGGCGACATTTCTGGGGCCAACGTCCTGACTTTC
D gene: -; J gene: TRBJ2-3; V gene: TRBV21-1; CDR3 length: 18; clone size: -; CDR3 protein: CASSKNAFLVESPDTQYF; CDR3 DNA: TGTGCCAGCAGCAAAAATGCTTTTTTAGTTGAGAGCCCAGATACGCAGTATTTT
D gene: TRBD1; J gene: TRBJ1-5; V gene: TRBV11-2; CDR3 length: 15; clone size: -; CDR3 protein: CASSARQGANQPQHF; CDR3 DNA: TGTGCCAGCAGCGCACGACAGGGGGCAAACCAGCCCCAGCATTTT
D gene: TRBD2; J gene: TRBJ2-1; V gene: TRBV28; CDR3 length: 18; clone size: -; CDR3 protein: CASSSRGLAGGPLNEQFF; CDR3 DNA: TGTGCCAGCAGTTCCAGGGGACTAGCGGGAGGGCCCCTCAATGAGCAGTTCTTC
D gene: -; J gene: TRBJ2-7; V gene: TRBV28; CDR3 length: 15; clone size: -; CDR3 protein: CASSLPGVNPYEQYF; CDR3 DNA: TGTGCCAGCAGTTTACCAGGGGTAAACCCCTACGAGCAGTACTTC
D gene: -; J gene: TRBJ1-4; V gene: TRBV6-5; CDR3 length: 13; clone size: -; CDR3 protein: CASSYRGNEKLFF; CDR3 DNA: TGTGCCAGCAGTTACAGGGGTAATGAAAAACTGTTTTTT
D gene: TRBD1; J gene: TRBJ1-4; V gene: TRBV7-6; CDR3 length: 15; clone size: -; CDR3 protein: CASSPGTGVNEKLFF; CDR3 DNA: TGTGCCAGCAGCCCTGGGACAGGGGTTAATGAAAAACTGTTTTTT
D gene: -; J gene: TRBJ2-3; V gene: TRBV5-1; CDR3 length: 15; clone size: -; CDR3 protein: CASSLPGPSGDTQYF; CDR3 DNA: TGCGCCAGCAGCTTGCCGGGACCAAGCGGGGATACGCAGTATTTT
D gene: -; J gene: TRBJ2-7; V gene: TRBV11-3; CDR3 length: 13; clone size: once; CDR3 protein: CASSLTSANEQYF; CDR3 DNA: TGTGCCAGCAGCCTCACAAGTGCCAACGAGCAGTACTTC
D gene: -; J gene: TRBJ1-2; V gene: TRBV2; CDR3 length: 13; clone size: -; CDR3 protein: CASRADNMAGYTF; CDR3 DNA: TGTGCCAGCAGGGCAGATAATATGGCAGGCTACACCTTC
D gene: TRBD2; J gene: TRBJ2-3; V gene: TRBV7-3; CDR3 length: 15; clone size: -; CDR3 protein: CASSLTSLAGGTQYF; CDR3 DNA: TGTGCCAGCAGCTTAACAAGTCTAGCGGGGGGTACGCAGTATTTT
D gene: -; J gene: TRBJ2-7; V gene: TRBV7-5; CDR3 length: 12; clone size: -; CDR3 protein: CARKQGFYEQYF; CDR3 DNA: TGTGCCAGAAAACAGGGTTTCTACGAGCAGTACTTC
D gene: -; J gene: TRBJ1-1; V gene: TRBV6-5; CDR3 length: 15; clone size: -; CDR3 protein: CASSSPAGEIGEAFF; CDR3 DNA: TGTGCCAGCAGTTCCCCCGCCGGGGAAATAGGTGAAGCTTTCTTT
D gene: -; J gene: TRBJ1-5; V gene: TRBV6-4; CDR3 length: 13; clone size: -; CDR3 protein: CASSVEVNQPQHF; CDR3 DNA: TGTGCCAGCAGTGTAGAGGTCAATCAGCCCCAGCATTTT
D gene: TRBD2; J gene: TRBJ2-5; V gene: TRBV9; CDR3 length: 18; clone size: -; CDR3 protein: CASSTSSTSSGGAETQYF; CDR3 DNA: TGTGCCAGCAGCACGAGTTCTACCTCTAGCGGGGGGGCAGAGACCCAGTACTTC
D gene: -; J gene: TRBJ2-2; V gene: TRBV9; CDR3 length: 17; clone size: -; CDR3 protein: CASSAGARDGGTGELFF; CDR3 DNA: TGTGCCAGCAGCGCAGGGGCCCGGGATGGTGGCACCGGGGAGCTGTTTTTT
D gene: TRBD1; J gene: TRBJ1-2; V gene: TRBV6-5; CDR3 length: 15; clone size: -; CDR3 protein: CASRWTGVVNYGYTF; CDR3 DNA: TGTGCCAGCAGGTGGACAGGGGTTGTAAACTATGGCTACACCTTC
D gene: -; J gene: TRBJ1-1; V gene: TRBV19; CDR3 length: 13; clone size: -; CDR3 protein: CASSTQKNTEAFF; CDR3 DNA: TGTGCCAGTAGTACGCAGAAGAACACTGAAGCTTTCTTT
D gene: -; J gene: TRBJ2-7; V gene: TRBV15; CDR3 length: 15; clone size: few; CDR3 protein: CATSRERRGYYEQYF; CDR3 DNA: TGTGCCACCAGCAGAGAGAGGAGGGGTTACTACGAGCAGTACTTC
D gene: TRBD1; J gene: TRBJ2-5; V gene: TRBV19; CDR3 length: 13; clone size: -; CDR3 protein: CASSPTGTETQYF; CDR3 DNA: TGTGCCAGTAGTCCGACAGGGACGGAGACCCAGTACTTC